The 32 T cell receptor beta chains given below trace back to one sample, sequenced in a study of cytomegalovirus exposure and HLA in healthy donors. The PCR contained 60 Vbeta and 13 Jbeta primers. Here immunoSEQ multiplex PCR was the method, and the copy in TCRdb shows in-frame clones only, minus some. This table holds about 160,000 clones, 70% to 90% found once. Sequencing was performed on PBMCs. Every receptor here comes from a woman aged 18-30 years in good health and CMV-seronegative.

This chain joins TRBV6-4 and TRBJ2-3, with 12 bases matching TRBD2. This CDR3 region has 16 residues. The V segment lost 4 bases and the J segment 6 bases; nucleotides outside the gene matches: 8. Germline CDR1 and CDR2: MRHNA and SNTAGT. DNA for the CDR3: TGTGCCAGCAGTGCCCGCCTAGCGGGGGGGCGCGATACGCAGTATTTT. Translating gives CASSARLAGGRDTQYF.

This clone was seen a few times. The chain recombines TRBV6-6 with TRBJ1-5; TRBD1 matches at 7 bases. The germline CDR1 and CDR2 sequences are MNHNY and SVGAGI (reference sequence). This CDR3 has 13 amino acids. The trim removed 7 bases at V and 6 bases at J, leaving 6 bases unmatched. CDR3 region: CASNTGVVQPQHF. DNA of the CDR3: TGTGCCAGCAACACAGGGGTGGTTCAGCCCCAGCATTTT.

In its sample, this clone was seen a few times. The chain couples TRBV4-1 to TRBJ1-3, with 9 bases identical to TRBD1. From germline, CDR1 is MGHRA and CDR2 YSYEKL. Trimming took 6 bases from V and 0 from J; bases not matched to a gene: 9. The length of the CDR3 is 17 residues. CDR3 sequence: CASRGTGNRFSGNTIYF. The DNA of the CDR3 is TGCGCCAGCAGGGGGACAGGGAACCGTTTCTCTGGAAACACCATATATTTT.

The genes are TRBV11-2 and TRBJ1-1, with TRBD1 matching over 8 bases. The V and J ends lost 3 bases and 3 bases, in that order; junction bases with no gene match: 3. The germline V gene encodes CDR1 SGHAT and CDR2 FQNNGV. CDR3 length: 14 residues. The CDR3 region is CASSFADRDTEAFF. The CDR3 region has the DNA TGTGCCAGCAGCTTTGCGGACAGGGACACTGAAGCTTTCTTT.

V is TRBV9 and J is TRBJ1-2; D is perhaps TRBD1 (5 bases). Trimming took off 4 bases at V and 4 bases at J, with 17 bases between the two ends. The CDR3 has 15 amino acids. Germline CDR1 and CDR2: SGDLS and YYNGEE. CDR3 sequence: CASSPHDRYTYGYTF. Written as DNA, the CDR3 is TGTGCCAGCAGCCCCCACGACAGATACACCTATGGCTACACCTTC.

The J gene is TRBJ2-6, the V gene TRBV6-5; D is undetermined. V gave up 3 bases and J gave up 2 bases, with 8 bases separating them. The germline V gene has CDR1 MNHEY and CDR2 SVGAGI. This CDR3 is 15 amino acids long. The CDR3 region is CASSYIEAGANVLTF. CDR3 bases: TGTGCCAGCAGTTATATAGAGGCTGGGGCCAACGTCCTGACTTTC.

This chain connects TRBV28 to TRBJ2-3; 10 bases map to TRBD2. CDR3 size: 14 residues. Germline loops: CDR1 MDHEN, CDR2 SYDVKM. J lost 4 bases, V lost 8 bases, and 6 bases had no gene match. CDR3 DNA sequence: TGTGCCAGCGCTAGCGGGAGCTTTGCAGATACGCAGTATTTT. Translated, it gives CASASGSFADTQYF.

The V and J genes are TRBV7-2 and TRBJ2-3, with TRBD2 identical over 12 bases. Trimming cost V 8 bases and J 4 bases; bases outside gene matches: 4. There are 14 residues in the CDR3. The germline V gene encodes CDR1 SGHTA and CDR2 FQGNSA. The CDR3 region is CASGGLAGSDTQYF. CDR3 DNA sequence: TGTGCCAGCGGTGGACTAGCGGGATCAGATACGCAGTATTTT. The full variable domain, in which reference TRBV7-2 and TRBJ2-3 provide the parts outside the CDR3, is GAGVSQSPSNKVTEKGKDVELRCDPISGHTALYWYRQSLGQGLEFLIYFQGNSAPDKSGLPSDRFSAERTGGSVSTLTIQRTQQEDSAVYLCASGGLAGSDTQYFGPGTRLTVL.

This clone was recorded only once. The chain recombines TRBV9 with TRBJ2-1; TRBD2 is a possible D gene (6 bases). Germline CDR1 and CDR2: SGDLS and YYNGEE. The CDR3 spans 18 residues. Trimming took 0 bases from V and 8 from J, leaving 24 bases between them. The CDR3 sequence is CASSVEGELASGLDEQFF. CDR3 in DNA: TGTGCCAGCAGCGTAGAGGGAGAACTAGCTTCTGGGCTCGATGAGCAGTTCTTC.

V and J are TRBV7-2 and TRBJ2-7, with TRBD2 matching 7 bases. Germline CDR1 SGHTA, CDR2 FQGNSA. The CDR3 loop spans 13 amino acids. The V segment lost 6 bases and the J segment 4 bases; nucleotides outside the gene matches: 6. CDR3 region: CASRFAGVYEQYF. Here the CDR3 DNA reads TGTGCCAGCAGATTCGCGGGAGTTTACGAGCAGTACTTC.

This chain uses TRBV28 with TRBJ1-1, with TRBD1 as a possible D gene (6 bases). Trimming took off 4 bases at V and 2 bases at J, with 14 bases between the two ends. Per the germline V gene, CDR1 is MDHEN and CDR2 is SYDVKM. CDR3 length equals 15 residues. CDR3 in amino acids: CASSSNTGLNTEAFF. The CDR3 coding sequence is TGTGCCAGCAGTTCCAATACAGGGCTAAACACTGAAGCTTTCTTT. Full variable domain (rest looked up from reference TRBV28 and TRBJ1-1): DVKVTQSSRYLVKRTGEKVFLECVQDMDHENMFWYRQDPGLGLRLIYFSYDVKMKEKGDIPEGYSVSREKKERFSLILESASTNQTSMYLCASSSNTGLNTEAFFGQGTRLTVV.

This chain links TRBV28 with TRBJ2-7, with 8 bases that match TRBD2. CDR1 MDHEN and CDR2 SYDVKM come from the germline V gene. The V segment lost 6 bases and the J segment 7 bases; nucleotides outside the gene matches: 11. This CDR3 has 14 amino acids. This CDR3 is CASRPPGGGGEQYF. The CDR3 coding sequence is TGTGCCAGCAGACCACCCGGGGGCGGGGGGGAGCAGTACTTC.

The chain joins TRBV5-1 to TRBJ1-1, with 7 bases matching TRBD1. The CDR3 runs to 14 residues. V shed 0 bases and J 7 bases; nucleotides not matched to a gene: 6. Germline CDR1 is SGHRS and CDR2 is YFSETQ. The CDR3 nucleotides read TGCGCCAGCAGCTTGGCCACAGGGGAAGGTGAAGCTTTCTTT. This encodes CASSLATGEGEAFF.

This sequence joins TRBV5-4 and TRBJ2-1; TRBD2 agrees at 8 bases. Germline CDR1 and CDR2: SGHNT and YYREEE (reference sequence). V was clipped by 4 bases and J by 4 bases; unmatched bases: 10. CDR3 length: 16 amino acids. The CDR3 spells CASSKARGDRYNEQFF. The DNA for the CDR3 is TGTGCCAGCAGCAAAGCGCGGGGGGACCGTTACAATGAGCAGTTCTTC.

The V gene is TRBV5-4, the J gene TRBJ1-1; TRBD1 aligns across 7 bases. V was clipped by 4 bases and J by 6 bases; unmatched bases: 6. Germline values: CDR1 SGHNT, CDR2 YYREEE (reference sequence). The CDR3 is 13 amino acids. Written as DNA, the CDR3 is TGTGCCAGCAGCCTAGGACAGGACGCTGAAGCTTTCTTT. This sequence encodes CASSLGQDAEAFF.

The chain uses TRBV5-1 and TRBJ2-7; 13 nucleotides agree with TRBD2. With V trimmed by 2 bases and J by 4 bases, 3 bases remained unmatched. CDR3 size: 15 residues. Germline V gene lookup returns CDR1 SGHRS and CDR2 YFSETQ. The CDR3 here is CASSFRTSGSYEQYF. DNA of the CDR3: TGCGCCAGCAGCTTTAGGACTAGCGGGAGTTACGAGCAGTACTTC.

The chain links TRBV6-5 to TRBJ2-1, with 7 positions matching TRBD1. V trimming: 5 bases; J trimming: 4 bases; junction bases outside the gene matches: 8. CDR3 length equals 15 residues. CDR1 MNHEY and CDR2 SVGAGI come from the germline V gene. DNA of the CDR3: TGTGCCAGCAGTAACACGGGACAGCAATACAATGAGCAGTTCTTC. Residues: CASSNTGQQYNEQFF.

This sequence joins TRBV10-3 and TRBJ2-5; no clear D gene. Germline loops: CDR1 ENHRY, CDR2 SYGVKD. Trimming shortened V by 4 bases and J by 2 bases, and 5 bases separated the two germline ends. The CDR3 is 12 amino acids. CDR3 nucleotide sequence: TGTGCCATCAGTGCCCAACAAGAGACCCAGTACTTC. Translation gives CAISAQQETQYF.

V and J are TRBV30 and TRBJ2-5, with a weak D call TRBD2 (5 bases). The CDR3 is 13 residues long. Germline V gene lookup returns CDR1 GTSNPN and CDR2 SVGIG (reference sequence). Trimming shortened V by 2 bases and J by 4 bases, and 11 bases separated the two germline ends. In nucleotides, the CDR3 is TGTGCCTGGAGTCGTGGAGGCGGAGAGACCCAGTACTTC. The encoded protein is CAWSRGGGETQYF.

The chain has TRBV19 and TRBJ2-6; TRBD1 is a possible D gene (6 bases). Trimming removed 4 bases at V and 0 bases at J, with 22 bases between. Germline V gene sequence: CDR1 LNHDA, CDR2 SQIVND (reference sequence). The CDR3 extends over 20 amino acids. The CDR3 DNA follows: TGTGCCAGTAGTACCTCCCGCACGGGACACCCAGACTCTGGGGCCAACGTCCTGACTTTC. Translated, it gives CASSTSRTGHPDSGANVLTF.

This chain links TRBV5-6 with TRBJ1-2; no reliable D call. Per germline, CDR1 SGHDT and CDR2 YYEEEE. Trimming left V 0 bases short and J 1 base short, with 7 bases between. The CDR3 contains 14 residues. The CDR3 here is CASSLGSINYGYTF. The DNA of the CDR3 is TGTGCCAGCAGCTTGGGTTCTATTAACTATGGCTACACCTTC.

This chain joins TRBV6-1 and TRBJ2-1; TRBD2 agrees at 11 bases. Germline-derived CDR1 and CDR2 are MNHNS and SASEGT. V trimming: 1 base; J trimming: 9 bases; junction bases outside the gene matches: 2. This CDR3 region has 14 residues. The CDR3 region is CASSEGSGGGEQFF. The CDR3 DNA reads as TGTGCCAGCAGTGAAGGTAGCGGGGGGGGTGAGCAGTTCTTC.

The gene calls are TRBV14 and TRBJ2-7, with 7 nucleotides matching TRBD1. V lost 4 bases and J lost 2; bases outside the gene matches: 2. CDR3 length: 13 amino acids. In germline, CDR1 is SGHDN, CDR2 FVKESK. The CDR3 region has the DNA TGTGCCAGCAGCCGAGGACAGGCCTACGAGCAGTACTTC. Its protein product is CASSRGQAYEQYF.

J is TRBJ2-2 and V is TRBV7-9; TRBD2 matches 9 bases. Germline loops: CDR1 SEHNR, CDR2 FQNEAQ (reference sequence). V lost 5 bases, J lost 3 bases, and 10 bases stayed unmatched. This CDR3 contains 17 residues. The CDR3, as DNA: TGTGCCAGCAGCCCAGGGGTTAGCGGGAGACACACCGGGGAGCTGTTTTTT. This translates into CASSPGVSGRHTGELFF. Combining the CDR3 with reference TRBV7-9 and TRBJ2-2 gives the whole variable domain DTGVSQNPRHKITKRGQNVTFRCDPISEHNRLYWYRQTLGQGPEFLTYFQNEAQLEKSRLLSDRFSAERPKGSFSTLEIQRTEQGDSAMYLCASSPGVSGRHTGELFFGEGSRLTVL.

Of note for this clone: The same CDR3 also results from other DNA sequences found in this sample. The rearrangement joins TRBV19 to TRBJ1-5; D unclear. CDR1 is LNHDA, CDR2 SQIVND, per germline (reference sequence). V dropped 6 bases and J dropped 5 bases, with 11 bases sitting between them. The CDR3 consists of 13 residues. Here the CDR3 reads CASRKRGYQPQHF. DNA of the CDR3: TGTGCCAGTAGGAAGCGAGGATATCAGCCCCAGCATTTT.

This sequence joins TRBV5-4 and TRBJ2-5; 13 bases line up with TRBD2. V lost 4 bases to trimming and J lost 2 bases; unmatched junction nucleotides: 2. The CDR3 totals 15 residues. The germline CDR1 and CDR2 sequences are SGHNT and YYREEE (reference sequence). The CDR3 sequence: CASSVLAGGQETQYF. The DNA for the CDR3 is TGTGCCAGCAGCGTACTAGCGGGAGGGCAAGAGACCCAGTACTTC.

The rearrangement joins TRBV6-5 to TRBJ1-1; D remains unclear. In germline, CDR1 is MNHEY, CDR2 SVGAGI. V dropped 7 bases and J dropped 1 base, with 10 bases sitting between them. CDR3 length: 13 residues. CDR3 sequence: CASTLAGNTEAFF. For the CDR3, the DNA is TGTGCCAGCACTTTAGCTGGGAACACTGAAGCTTTCTTT.

This clone was recorded only once. This rearrangement joins TRBV28 to TRBJ1-4; D is possibly TRBD1 (6 bases). The CDR3 consists of 15 residues. Germline CDR1 MDHEN, CDR2 SYDVKM. V dropped 3 bases and J dropped 5 bases, with 13 bases sitting between them. DNA for the CDR3: TGTGCCAGCAGTTTCCGGACAGTAAGGAATGAAAAACTGTTTTTT. Encoded protein: CASSFRTVRNEKLFF. The full variable domain, in which reference TRBV28 and TRBJ1-4 provide the parts outside the CDR3, is DVKVTQSSRYLVKRTGEKVFLECVQDMDHENMFWYRQDPGLGLRLIYFSYDVKMKEKGDIPEGYSVSREKKERFSLILESASTNQTSMYLCASSFRTVRNEKLFFGSGTQLSVL.

The rearrangement links TRBV9 to TRBJ1-4; 8 bases map to TRBD1. The ends lost 6 bases at V and 6 bases at J; junction bases unmatched: 4. Looked up from germline, CDR1 is SGDLS and CDR2 is YYNGEE. CDR3 length: 13 amino acids. The CDR3 here is CASTTGADEKLFF. The CDR3 DNA follows: TGTGCCAGCACGACAGGGGCGGATGAAAAACTGTTTTTT.

This chain links TRBV29-1 with TRBJ2-3; D gene unclear. Per germline, CDR1 SQVTM and CDR2 ANQGSEA. Trimming cost V 7 bases and J 4 bases, with 9 bases left between them. The CDR3 is made up of 11 amino acids. The CDR3 bases are TGCAGCGCCCGCTATCCAGATACGCAGTATTTT. This codes for CSARYPDTQYF.

This chain joins TRBV7-2 and TRBJ1-1; tentatively, D is TRBD1 (5 bases). This CDR3 comprises 13 residues. Trimming cost V 2 bases and J 7 bases, with 11 bases left between them. Germline V gene lookup returns CDR1 SGHTA and CDR2 FQGNSA. The CDR3 loop reads CASSLRGSHEAFF. The CDR3, as DNA: TGTGCCAGCAGCTTAAGGGGCAGCCATGAAGCTTTCTTT.

The rearrangement joins TRBV10-2 to TRBJ2-1; D perhaps matches TRBD2 (5 bases). Trimming removed 3 bases at V and 6 bases at J, with 9 bases between. Per the germline V gene, CDR1 is WSHSY and CDR2 is SAAADI. The CDR3 has 13 residues. The CDR3 nucleotides are TGCGCCAGCAGTGATAGCCTAGCCAATGAGCAGTTCTTC. This translates into CASSDSLANEQFF.